The next 21 T cell receptor beta chains were all read from a single sample in a study of shared T cell receptors in the human thymus. Clones were read by immunoSEQ multiplex PCR, and TCRdb kept only the in-frame ones, dropping some. The table lists roughly 710,000 clones, 70% to 90% of them singletons. These data were also reused for a study on human thymus T cells.

Sequenced sample: thymocytes. Source of these receptors: a girl under three years old with a congenital heart defect.

The V and J genes are TRBV5-6 and TRBJ2-7; possibly TRBD1 for D (6 bases). This CDR3 has 13 amino acids. CDR1 is SGHDT, CDR2 YYEEEE, per germline. The V and J ends lost 4 bases and 3 bases respectively, with 11 bases between them. CDR3 residues: CASSRDRLYEQYF. Written as DNA, the CDR3 is TGTGCCAGCAGCCGCGACAGGCTCTACGAGCAGTACTTC.

This clone was seen a single time. The chain uses TRBV18 and TRBJ1-6, with TRBD1 as a possible D gene (5 bases). The V gene's germline CDR1 is KGHSH and CDR2 LQKENI. The CDR3 runs 17 residues. Trimming shortened V by 8 bases and J by 2 bases, and 19 bases separated the two germline ends. CDR3 residues: CASQGAKDRAYNSPLHF. The CDR3 nucleotides are TGTGCCAGCCAAGGGGCAAAGGACCGAGCCTATAATTCACCCCTCCACTTT.

The chain employs TRBV4-1 and TRBJ1-2; a possible D gene is TRBD1 (6 bases). Trimming took 0 bases from V and 8 from J, leaving 13 bases between them. The CDR3 totals 14 residues. In germline, CDR1 is MGHRA, CDR2 YSYEKL. The CDR3 spells CASSQEKDRSGYTF. The CDR3 nucleotides are TGCGCCAGCAGCCAAGAGAAAGACAGGAGCGGCTACACCTTC.

CDR3 nucleotides: TGCAGCGTTGGACAGCGTCGCCTTGAAGCTTTCTTT. It yields the protein CSVGQRRLEAFF. The chain is built from TRBV29-1 and TRBJ1-1; tentatively, D is TRBD1 (5 bases). The germline gives CDR1 SQVTM, CDR2 ANQGSEA. The ends were cut back, 4 bases at V and 7 bases at J, with 13 bases in the middle. This CDR3 contains 12 residues.

CDR3 protein: CASSDPQGTESGNTIYF. The CDR3 nucleotides read TGTGCCAGCAGTGATCCCCAGGGGACCGAATCTGGAAACACCATATATTTT. V usage is TRBV2 and J usage is TRBJ1-3, with D maybe TRBD1 (6 bases). Trimming left V 3 bases short and J 1 base short, with 16 bases between. The germline V gene encodes CDR1 SNHLY and CDR2 FYNNEI. This CDR3 region has 17 residues.

The J gene is TRBJ2-2, the V gene TRBV7-4, with D possibly TRBD2 on 7 matching bases. The CDR3 totals 18 residues. Germline CDR1 and CDR2: SGHVT and SQSDAQ. Trimming cost V 5 bases and J 8 bases, with 27 bases left between them. In DNA, the CDR3 is TGTGCCAGCAGCGGGACTGGGCGGGGGCCCCCTGCATGGGGGGAGCTGTTTTTT. It specifies CASSGTGRGPPAWGELFF.

The chain recombines TRBV27 with TRBJ1-2; no reliable D call. V lost 3 bases and J 7 bases, leaving 12 bases between the germline ends. Germline V gene sequence: CDR1 MNHEY, CDR2 SMNVEV (reference sequence). The CDR3 contains 13 residues. This CDR3 is CASSFIRGIGYTF. The CDR3 nucleotides read TGTGCCAGCAGTTTTATCCGAGGGATTGGCTACACCTTC.

The gene calls are TRBV6-5 and TRBJ1-2; TRBD1 might be the D (6 bases). Trimming shortened V by 0 bases and J by 5 bases, and 13 bases separated the two germline ends. The CDR3 consists of 15 residues. CDR1 and CDR2 (germline): MNHEY, SVGAGI. The CDR3 is CASSYSGTLSYGYTF. CDR3 in DNA: TGTGCCAGCAGTTACTCGGGGACATTGTCTTATGGCTACACCTTC.

Written as DNA, the CDR3 is TGTGCCAGCAGTGACGGTCGACTGAGGGGGAAAGAGACCCAGTACTTC. This sequence encodes CASSDGRLRGKETQYF. The rearrangement uses TRBV6-1 and TRBJ2-5, with D tentatively TRBD1 (6 bases). Germline loops: CDR1 MNHNS, CDR2 SASEGT. The CDR3 is 16 amino acids. Trimming took off 3 bases at V and 3 bases at J, with 17 bases between the two ends.

V and J are TRBV4-3 and TRBJ2-3; TRBD1 might be the D (6 bases). Between the trimmed V and J ends, which lost 0 bases and 3 bases, there was a span of 16 bases. Germline CDR1 reads LGHNA; CDR2 reads YSLEER. This CDR3 has 17 amino acids. CDR3: CASSQDQRDKLTDTQYF. CDR3 sequence (DNA): TGCGCCAGCAGCCAAGATCAAAGGGACAAGCTAACAGATACGCAGTATTTT.

The rearrangement joins TRBV29-1 to TRBJ1-1; 7 bases align to TRBD1. The V segment lost 3 bases and the J segment 3 bases; nucleotides outside the gene matches: 10. CDR3 size: 15 residues. Germline CDR1 SQVTM, CDR2 ANQGSEA. The CDR3 sequence: CSVDGGPRGYTEAFF. The CDR3 nucleotides are TGCAGCGTTGATGGTGGGCCCAGGGGGTACACTGAAGCTTTCTTT.

The J gene is TRBJ2-6, the V gene TRBV28, with D uncertain. Deletions cut 1 base from V and 0 bases from J, with 10 bases between. The CDR3 loop spans 17 amino acids. Germline-derived CDR1 and CDR2 are MDHEN and SYDVKM. The CDR3 protein is CASSLSGPDSGANVLTF. The CDR3 coding sequence is TGTGCCAGCAGTTTATCAGGCCCAGACTCTGGGGCCAACGTCCTGACTTTC.

The V and J genes are TRBV7-2 and TRBJ1-1; 9 bases are shared with TRBD1. V was clipped by 5 bases and J by 10 bases; unmatched bases: 8. The CDR3 loop spans 13 amino acids. Germline CDR1 and CDR2: SGHTA and FQGNSA. DNA for the CDR3: TGTGCCAGCAGCCCCAGGACAGGGGAAGGAGCTTTCTTT. Translating gives CASSPRTGEGAFF.

This clone was recorded once. This sequence joins TRBV14 and TRBJ2-3, with D unresolved. V lost 4 bases and J 2 bases, leaving 10 bases between the germline ends. The CDR3 contains 14 residues. In germline, CDR1 is SGHDN, CDR2 FVKESK. DNA of the CDR3: TGTGCCAGCAGCCTGTTTGGCCTCACAGATACGCAGTATTTT. Its translation is CASSLFGLTDTQYF.

The chain uses TRBV7-9 and TRBJ2-7, with no clear D. The length of the CDR3 is 13 residues. Germline V gene lookup returns CDR1 SEHNR and CDR2 FQNEAQ (reference sequence). V was shortened by 5 bases and J by 5 bases, with 13 bases between the two germline ends. CDR3: CASSDEDAHEQYF. DNA of the CDR3: TGTGCCAGCAGCGACGAGGATGCCCACGAGCAGTACTTC.

This clone was recorded a few times. This sequence joins TRBV7-6 and TRBJ2-2; 8 bases are a match to TRBD2. J was trimmed by 0 bases and V by 3 bases; bases with no gene match: 6. The CDR3 extends over 17 amino acids. Germline V lookup: CDR1 SGHVS, CDR2 FNYEAQ. CDR3 nucleotides: TGTGCCAGCAGCTTCCGAAACGGGGGGGCGAACACCGGGGAGCTGTTTTTT. Translated: CASSFRNGGANTGELFF. Using reference TRBV7-6 and TRBJ2-2 for the parts outside the CDR3, the full variable domain is GAGVSQSPRYKVTKRGQDVALRCDPISGHVSLYWYRQALGQGPEFLTYFNYEAQQDKSGLPNDRFSAERPEGSISTLTIQRTEQRDSAMYRCASSFRNGGANTGELFFGEGSRLTVL.

The chain couples TRBV2 to TRBJ1-6, with D possibly matching TRBD1 (5 bases). CDR1 and CDR2 from the germline V gene are SNHLY and FYNNEI. The V end lost 1 base, the J end lost 0 bases, and 13 bases lay between the germline ends. The CDR3 extends over 18 amino acids. In nucleotides, the CDR3 is TGTGCCAGCAGTGAAGGGCTGAGACAGAGCTCCTATAATTCACCCCTCCACTTT. Protein product: CASSEGLRQSSYNSPLHF.

The genes are TRBV6-1 and TRBJ2-7; weak D call: TRBD2 (6 bases). The CDR3 has 18 residues. Germline loops: CDR1 MNHNS, CDR2 SASEGT. V lost 2 bases, J lost 0 bases, and 20 bases lay in between. The CDR3 region is CASSESSLGGAYSYEQYF. CDR3 bases: TGTGCCAGCAGTGAATCCTCGTTGGGGGGTGCCTACTCCTACGAGCAGTACTTC.

This chain joins TRBV28 and TRBJ1-5, with D unresolved. The CDR3 spans 16 residues. The V gene's germline CDR1 is MDHEN and CDR2 SYDVKM. V was cut by 8 bases and J by 9 bases, with 26 bases left in between. CDR3 nucleotide sequence: TGTGCCAGCGCGCCTAGGTCGCGATACTCTAAGACGCCCCAGCATTTT. As protein: CASAPRSRYSKTPQHF.

The genes are TRBV14 and TRBJ1-1, with D possibly TRBD1 on 5 matching bases. In germline, CDR1 is SGHDN, CDR2 FVKESK. The CDR3 length is 15 residues. Trimming took off 1 base at V and 0 bases at J, with 9 bases between the two ends. CDR3 coding DNA: TGTGCCAGCAGCCAAGTTGCAGGGTTGAACACTGAAGCTTTCTTT. This sequence encodes CASSQVAGLNTEAFF.

The rearrangement joins TRBV5-1 to TRBJ1-1; 7 bases match TRBD1. Germline assignment: CDR1 SGHRS and CDR2 YFSETQ. V dropped 3 bases and J dropped 0; count of bases not matched to a gene: 8. This CDR3 is 16 amino acids long. Here the CDR3 reads CASSSNSTGLNTEAFF. CDR3 coding DNA: TGCGCCAGCAGCTCAAATTCGACAGGGTTGAACACTGAAGCTTTCTTT. The complete variable domain, with remaining parts taken from reference TRBV5-1 and TRBJ1-1, reads KAGVTQTPRYLIKTRGQQVTLSCSPISGHRSVSWYQQTPGQGLQFLFEYFSETQRNKGNFPGRFSGRQFSNSRSEMNVSTLELGDSALYLCASSSNSTGLNTEAFFGQGTRLTVV.